A single sample gave rise to the 23 T cell receptor beta chains below, sequenced in a study of blood T cells in healthy people across ages (dated by TCRdb to between 2014 and 2016). Receptor libraries were prepared by 5' RACE. This sample was sequenced with an Illumina HiSeq 2500. A second PCR of about 7 to 12 cycles was run with a J-beta primer mix and a sample-barcoded 5' primer. TCRdb trimmed the raw reads at Q25, called clones with MiXCR and kept productive beta chains. A single entry per CDR3 protein holds the most common genes and DNA from its merged rows. This sample is represented by 1.5 million to 2 million distinct CDR3 sequences; 28% of them were singletons. Of the sample, more than 6% falls within the top ten clones. Specimen: blood. These receptors all come from a woman in her 30s in good health.

The chain couples TRBV12-3 or TRBV12-4 to TRBJ1-2; TRBD1 agrees at 9 bases. The CDR3 is made up of 12 amino acids. V lost 7 bases and J lost 8; bases outside the gene matches: 5. DNA of the CDR3: TGTGCCAGCAATACACAGGGGGCAGGCTACACCTTC. It yields the protein CASNTQGAGYTF.

In this sample, this clonotype turned up a few times. V is TRBV7-2 and J is TRBJ1-5, with TRBD1 identical over 9 bases. V lost 5 bases, J lost 5 bases, and 7 bases stayed unmatched. Germline CDR1 is SGHTA and CDR2 is FQGNSA. CDR3 length equals 15 residues. CDR3 amino acids: CASSPRTGEDQPQHF. Here the CDR3 DNA reads TGTGCCAGCAGCCCCAGGACAGGGGAGGATCAGCCCCAGCATTTT.

The chain employs TRBV5-1 and TRBJ2-3; D ambiguous. The CDR3 runs 14 residues. Germline-derived CDR1 and CDR2 are SGHRS and YFSETQ. The V end was cut by 3 bases, the J end by 1 base, with 9 bases between. The CDR3: CASSSTEGTDTQYF. The DNA for the CDR3 is TGCGCCAGCAGCTCAACAGAGGGCACAGATACGCAGTATTTT.

The V call is TRBV28, the J call TRBJ2-5; the D is unclear. The CDR3 is 13 residues long. V lost 2 bases, J lost 8 bases, and 12 bases lay in between. In germline, CDR1 is MDHEN, CDR2 SYDVKM. CDR3 DNA sequence: TGTGCCAGCAGTTTAAATAGTGAGAGCACCCAGTACTTC. Residues: CASSLNSESTQYF. Full variable domain (missing parts from reference TRBV28 and TRBJ2-5): DVKVTQSSRYLVKRTGEKVFLECVQDMDHENMFWYRQDPGLGLRLIYFSYDVKMKEKGDIPEGYSVSREKKERFSLILESASTNQTSMYLCASSLNSESTQYFGPGTRLLVL.

This clonotype was seen a handful of times. V is TRBV24-1 and J is TRBJ1-2; 10 bases line up with TRBD1. The V gene end was trimmed by 7 bases and the J gene end by 4 bases; junction bases not matched to a gene: 8. Germline values: CDR1 KGHDR, CDR2 SFDVKD. The CDR3 extends over 15 amino acids. This CDR3 is CATSAAGTGAYGYTF. DNA for the CDR3: TGTGCCACCAGCGCAGCCGGGACAGGGGCCTATGGCTACACCTTC.

This clonotype was counted only a few times. The chain links TRBV20-1 to TRBJ2-1, with D uncertain. This CDR3 contains 19 residues. Trimming left V 0 bases short and J 4 bases short, with 25 bases between. Germline-derived CDR1 and CDR2 are DFQATT and SNEGSKA (reference sequence). The CDR3, as DNA: TGCAGTGCTAGAGATCAAGCGCCCACCCTTTTTACTGGGTACAATGAGCAGTTCTTC. Translating gives CSARDQAPTLFTGYNEQFF.

This clonotype was recorded at least ten times. CDR3: CASSSHRVSSYEQYF. For the CDR3, the DNA is TGTGCCAGCAGTTCCCACAGGGTGTCCTCCTACGAGCAGTACTTC. The V gene is TRBV28, the J gene TRBJ2-7; TRBD1 is a possible D gene (6 bases). CDR1 MDHEN and CDR2 SYDVKM come from the germline V gene. The V end lost 4 bases, the J end lost 0 bases, and 13 bases lay between the germline ends. CDR3 length equals 15 residues. Looking up the rest from reference TRBV28 and TRBJ2-7 gives the full variable domain: DVKVTQSSRYLVKRTGEKVFLECVQDMDHENMFWYRQDPGLGLRLIYFSYDVKMKEKGDIPEGYSVSREKKERFSLILESASTNQTSMYLCASSSHRVSSYEQYFGPGTRLTVT.

This clonotype has more than one count but fewer than ten. This chain connects TRBV20-1 to TRBJ2-3; weak D call: TRBD2 (5 bases). Deletions cut 6 bases from V and 4 bases from J, with 11 bases between. The V gene's germline CDR1 is DFQATT and CDR2 SNEGSKA (reference sequence). The CDR3 loop spans 12 amino acids. The CDR3 DNA follows: TGCAGTGCGAGGAGGAGCCCAGATACGCAGTATTTT. Protein sequence: CSARRSPDTQYF.

The chain uses TRBV7-2 and TRBJ2-7, with 8 bases fitting TRBD1. The CDR3 extends over 16 amino acids. Germline V gives CDR1 SGHTA, CDR2 FQGNSA. V shed 2 bases, J shed 4 bases, and the junction held 10 bases outside the gene matches. The CDR3: CASSLRGGTGGYEQYF. In DNA, the CDR3 is TGTGCCAGCAGCTTAAGAGGGGGGACAGGAGGGTACGAGCAGTACTTC.

Note on this clonotype: A junction boundary mismatches the germline segment, possibly from a read error. The V call is TRBV29-1, the J call TRBJ1-1; D not resolved. The CDR3 consists of 13 residues. Per the germline V gene, CDR1 is SQVTM and CDR2 is ANQGSEA. The CDR3 DNA reads TGCAGCGTCGCTGACGGCATGAACACTGAAGTTTTCTTT. It yields the protein CSVADGMNTEVFF.

Details on this clonotype: Germline and junction disagree at one end, which may indicate a read error. This sequence joins TRBV3-1 and TRBJ2-1; D is uncertain. Germline V gives CDR1 LGHDT, CDR2 YNNKEL (reference sequence). CDR3 length equals 12 residues. CDR3 coding DNA: TGTGCCAACAGCCAGTCGCCCAATGAGCAGTTCTTC. This encodes CANSQSPNEQFF.

This clonotype came up a few times. V usage is TRBV5-1 and J usage is TRBJ2-1; 8 bases are a match to TRBD1. J lost 10 bases, V lost 4 bases, and 10 bases had no gene match. Looked up from germline, CDR1 is SGHRS and CDR2 is YFSETQ. The CDR3 runs 14 residues. The CDR3 here is CASSQDRGIGEQFF. The CDR3 DNA sequence: TGCGCCAGCAGCCAAGACAGGGGAATTGGAGAGCAGTTCTTC. The full variable domain, completed using reference TRBV5-1 and TRBJ2-1, is KAGVTQTPRYLIKTRGQQVTLSCSPISGHRSVSWYQQTPGQGLQFLFEYFSETQRNKGNFPGRFSGRQFSNSRSEMNVSTLELGDSALYLCASSQDRGIGEQFFGPGTRLTVL.

The sample holds many counts of this clonotype. This sequence joins TRBV5-1 and TRBJ2-6, with 8 bases aligning to TRBD1. From germline, CDR1 is SGHRS and CDR2 YFSETQ. V lost 4 bases to trimming and J lost 0 bases; unmatched junction nucleotides: 12. The CDR3 runs to 19 residues. This CDR3 reads CASSGGLGQARSGANVLTF. DNA of the CDR3: TGCGCCAGCAGCGGAGGACTGGGACAGGCACGCTCTGGGGCCAACGTCCTGACTTTC. Full variable domain (rest looked up from reference TRBV5-1 and TRBJ2-6): KAGVTQTPRYLIKTRGQQVTLSCSPISGHRSVSWYQQTPGQGLQFLFEYFSETQRNKGNFPGRFSGRQFSNSRSEMNVSTLELGDSALYLCASSGGLGQARSGANVLTFGAGSRLTVL.

This rearrangement joins TRBV6-2 or TRBV6-3 to TRBJ2-1; 9 positions match TRBD2. Germline V lookup: CDR1 MNHEY, CDR2 SVGEGT. This CDR3 region has 15 residues. The J segment lost 6 bases and the V segment lost 6 bases, leaving 9 bases of the junction unmatched. CDR3 nucleotides: TGTGCCAGCAGCAATAGGCGGGAGGGTTTCAATGAGCAGTTCTTC. It codes for CASSNRREGFNEQFF.

Concerning this clonotype itself: A read error may explain this, as a much larger clone is one base away. The rearrangement uses TRBV20-1 and TRBJ2-7, with D hard to call. The germline V gene has CDR1 DFQATT and CDR2 SNEGSKA (reference sequence). Deletions cut 6 bases from V and 2 bases from J, with 20 bases between. CDR3 size: 15 residues. In nucleotides, the CDR3 is TGCAGTGCCACCGGTCGTGGCGGAGTTGCCTACGAGCAGTACTTC. The encoded protein is CSATGRGGVAYEQYF.

In regard to this clonotype: Sequence at one end of the junction differs from germline and may be a read error. The chain is built from TRBV27 and TRBJ1-2; no definite D call. This CDR3 spans 13 amino acids. Germline V gives CDR1 MNHEY, CDR2 SMNVEV (reference sequence). As DNA, the CDR3 is TGTGCCAACAGTTTAAAGGGAACCTATGGCTACACCTTC. Translation gives CANSLKGTYGYTF.

This clonotype was detected many times. The CDR3 sequence: CASSFIGRSDEQYF. Here the CDR3 DNA reads TGTGCCAGCAGTTTCATTGGTCGGTCGGACGAGCAGTACTTC. V gene TRBV12-3 or TRBV12-4 combines with J gene TRBJ2-7; D gene unclear. This CDR3 has 14 amino acids. V was trimmed by 3 bases and J by 5 bases, leaving 14 bases between them.

Worth noting for this clonotype: One end of the junction does not line up with germline, which may come from a read error. The rearrangement uses TRBV11-2 and TRBJ2-1; no clear D gene. The CDR3 has 12 amino acids. CDR1 and CDR2 (germline): SGHAT, FQNNGV. This chain's CDR3 is CTSSLGQVEQFF. Written as DNA, the CDR3 is TGTACCAGCAGCTTGGGCCAAGTGGAGCAGTTCTTC.

V gene TRBV7-2 combines with J gene TRBJ2-6; 8 nucleotides align to TRBD2. The CDR3 is 16 amino acids. Trimming cost V 7 bases and J 1 base; bases outside gene matches: 6. Germline values: CDR1 SGHTA, CDR2 FQGNSA. CDR3 nucleotides: TGTGCCAGCATTAGAGCGGGGGTTTCTGGGGCCAACGTCCTGACTTTC. Translation gives CASIRAGVSGANVLTF.

The V gene is TRBV6-2 or TRBV6-3, the J gene TRBJ1-1, with D maybe TRBD1 (5 bases). From germline, CDR1 is MNHEY and CDR2 SVGEGT. V was cut by 5 bases and J by 11 bases, with 18 bases left in between. CDR3 length: 13 residues. Written as DNA, the CDR3 is TGTGCCAGCAGTACCATGAACAGGAATAGGGCTTTCTTT. It codes for CASSTMNRNRAFF.

This chain connects TRBV10-3 to TRBJ2-3; D perhaps matches TRBD1 (6 bases). Germline assignment: CDR1 ENHRY and CDR2 SYGVKD. The CDR3 runs 14 residues. Deletions cut 6 bases from V and 5 bases from J, with 15 bases between. CDR3 DNA: TGTGCCATCAGAGGACAGCGAAGGGTAGATACGCAGTATTTT. As protein: CAIRGQRRVDTQYF.

This clonotype was seen more than once but under ten times. J is TRBJ2-5 and V is TRBV14; D possibly corresponds to TRBD1 (7 bases). V lost 1 base and J lost 5, with 17 bases in between. This CDR3 has 16 amino acids. Germline V gives CDR1 SGHDN, CDR2 FVKESK. The CDR3 DNA reads as TGTGCCAGCAGCCAAGGCGGGACAGTAATGTTGGAGACCCAGTACTTC. Protein: CASSQGGTVMLETQYF.

There are many counts of this clonotype. The chain has TRBV5-6 and TRBJ2-5; 10 bases line up with TRBD1. This CDR3 has 17 amino acids. Germline V gene sequence: CDR1 SGHDT, CDR2 YYEEEE. Trimming removed 3 bases from V and 0 bases from J; junction bases left unmatched: 8. The CDR3 nucleotides read TGTGCCAGCAGCTCTTGGTTGACAGGGGGCTACCAAGAGACCCAGTACTTC. Its translation is CASSSWLTGGYQETQYF.